The rows below give T cell receptor beta chains drawn from one sample of a study of cytomegalovirus exposure and HLA in healthy donors. The protocol was immunoSEQ multiplex PCR, while the TCRdb copy is restricted to in-frame clones and leaves out a portion. Its table lists over 60,000 clones. Source material: PBMCs. The source of these receptors is a female donor in good health and CMV-seropositive. Each CDR3 is given with its conserved first and last residue.

v_gene,j_gene,CDR3aa
TRBV4-3,TRBJ1-2,CASSQEYSNYGYTF
TRBV5-1,TRBJ2-3,CASSSGTSGTDTQYF
TRBV11-3,TRBJ2-1,CASSSRWGRHQFF
TRBV19,TRBJ1-2,CASSIGGVNYGYTF
TRBV7-9,TRBJ1-4,CASSLVGQFNEKLFF
TRBV4-3,TRBJ2-3,CASSQDVGDTQYF
TRBV2,TRBJ1-2,CASSPQGNYGYTF
TRBV7-9,TRBJ2-5,CASSPGQGASETQYF
TRBV5-6,TRBJ2-7,CASSSGTGSYEQYF
TRBV25-1,TRBJ1-1,CASSRQGAIVAEAFF
TRBV4-2,TRBJ2-3,CASSQGTPTTTTSTDTQYF
TRBV6-5,TRBJ2-3,CASSYSTSGRTDTQYF
TRBV18,TRBJ2-7,CASSPGQTYEQYF
TRBV27,TRBJ1-2,CASRRGDWYGYTF
TRBV9,TRBJ2-1,CASSVSGWDEQFF
TRBV25-1,TRBJ1-6,CASSEAGNSPLHF
TRBV4-2,TRBJ2-3,CASSQGLASGTDTQYF
TRBV30,TRBJ2-1,CAWNSGRAFEQFF
TRBV5-4,TRBJ2-7,CASSLGQGDYEQYF
TRBV18,TRBJ2-7,CASSPGLAEIYEQYF
TRBV5-5,TRBJ2-5,CASSSHSGDSQETQYF
TRBV5-6,TRBJ1-1,CASSLRVGRGDTEAFF
TRBV6-4,TRBJ1-1,CASSERGEATEAFF
TRBV4-3,TRBJ1-2,CASSQDQMVYYGYTF
TRBV13,TRBJ1-2,CASSLGVREHYGYTF
TRBV7-2,TRBJ1-6,CASSLDGRGTGFYSPLHF
TRBV28,TRBJ1-4,CASSFIGGVQTEKLFF
TRBV7-9,TRBJ1-1,CASSSTTEMAFF